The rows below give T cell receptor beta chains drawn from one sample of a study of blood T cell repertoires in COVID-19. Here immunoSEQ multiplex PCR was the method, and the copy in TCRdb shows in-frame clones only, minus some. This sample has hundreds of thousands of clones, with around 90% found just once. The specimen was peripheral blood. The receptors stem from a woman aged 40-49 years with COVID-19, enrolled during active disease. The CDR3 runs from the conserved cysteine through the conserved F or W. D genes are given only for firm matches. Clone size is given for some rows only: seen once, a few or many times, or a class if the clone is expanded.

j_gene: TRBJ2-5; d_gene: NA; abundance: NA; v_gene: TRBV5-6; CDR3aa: CASSLAFGRGRQETQYF; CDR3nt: TGTGCCAGCAGCTTGGCCTTTGGCAGGGGCAGACAAGAGACCCAGTACTTC
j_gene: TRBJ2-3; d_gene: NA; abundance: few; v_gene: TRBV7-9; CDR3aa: CASSDAGKGADTQYF; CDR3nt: TGTGCCAGTTCCGACGCCGGGAAGGGGGCAGATACGCAGTATTTT
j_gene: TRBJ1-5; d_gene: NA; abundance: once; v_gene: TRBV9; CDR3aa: CASSVGDGGGQPQHF; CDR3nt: TGTGCCAGCAGCGTAGGTGATGGGGGAGGACAGCCCCAGCATTTT
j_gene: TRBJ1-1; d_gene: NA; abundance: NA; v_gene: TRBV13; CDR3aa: CASRGRGKWVAFF; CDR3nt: TGTGCCAGCAGAGGTAGGGGGAAATGGGTTGCTTTCTTT
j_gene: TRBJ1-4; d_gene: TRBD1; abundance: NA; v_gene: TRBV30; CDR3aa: CAWGTGSNEKLFF; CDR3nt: TGTGCCTGGGGGACAGGGAGTAATGAAAAACTGTTTTTT
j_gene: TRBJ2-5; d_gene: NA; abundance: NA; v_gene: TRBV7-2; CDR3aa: CASSSAAEETQYF; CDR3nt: TGTGCCAGCAGCTCTGCGGCGGAAGAGACCCAGTACTTC
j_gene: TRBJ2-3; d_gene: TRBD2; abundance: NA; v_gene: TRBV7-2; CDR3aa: CASSLRGVAGGYSTDTQYF; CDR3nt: TGTGCCAGCAGCCTACGGGGAGTAGCGGGGGGTTATAGCACAGATACGCAGTATTTT
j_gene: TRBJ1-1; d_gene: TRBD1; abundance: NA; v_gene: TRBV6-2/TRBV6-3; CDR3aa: CASSGGTGGYTEAFF; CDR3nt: TGTGCCAGCAGTGGCGGGACAGGGGGCTACACTGAAGCTTTCTTT
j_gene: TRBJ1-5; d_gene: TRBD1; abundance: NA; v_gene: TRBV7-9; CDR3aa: CASSMTGTNQPQHF; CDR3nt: TGTGCCAGCAGCATGACAGGGACTAATCAGCCCCAGCATTTT
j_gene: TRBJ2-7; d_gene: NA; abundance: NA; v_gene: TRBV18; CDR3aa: CASSPKSSYEQYF; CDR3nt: TGTGCCAGCTCACCAAAGAGCTCCTACGAGCAGTACTTC
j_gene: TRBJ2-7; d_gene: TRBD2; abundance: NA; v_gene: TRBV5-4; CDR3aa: CASSPTSGIPNEQYF; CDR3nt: TGTGCCAGCAGCCCAACTAGCGGGATTCCCAACGAGCAGTACTTC
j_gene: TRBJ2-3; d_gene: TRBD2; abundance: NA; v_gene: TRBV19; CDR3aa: CASSIGGLAGITDTQYF; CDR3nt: TGTGCCAGTAGTATTGGGGGACTAGCGGGGATCACAGATACGCAGTATTTT
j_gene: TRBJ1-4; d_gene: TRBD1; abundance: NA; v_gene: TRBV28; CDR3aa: CASSFAGGRGRGKLFF; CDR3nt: TGTGCCAGCAGTTTTGCAGGTGGCAGGGGGCGCGGAAAACTGTTTTTT
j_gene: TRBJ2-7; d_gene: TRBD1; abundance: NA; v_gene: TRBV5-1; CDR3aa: CASSSGDRPYEQYF; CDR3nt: TGCGCCAGCAGCTCAGGGGACAGGCCCTACGAGCAGTACTTC
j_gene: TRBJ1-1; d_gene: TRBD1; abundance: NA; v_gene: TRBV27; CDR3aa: CASSFAKPGTANTEAFF; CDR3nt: TGTGCCAGCAGTTTCGCCAAACCTGGGACAGCGAACACTGAAGCTTTCTTT
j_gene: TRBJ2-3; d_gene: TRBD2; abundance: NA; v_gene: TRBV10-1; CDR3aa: CASSESGTSGRTGNSTDTQYF; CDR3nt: TGCGCCAGCAGTGAATCCGGGACTAGCGGGCGGACGGGGAATAGCACAGATACGCAGTATTTT
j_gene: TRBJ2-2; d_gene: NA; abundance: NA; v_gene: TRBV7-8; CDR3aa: CASSPLSQSIPGELFF; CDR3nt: TGTGCCAGCAGCCCCTTGTCACAGTCCATACCCGGGGAGCTGTTTTTT